This T cell receptor beta chain was recovered during a study of control samples from healthy donors and cancer patients. Using immunoSEQ multiplex PCR, the repertoire was profiled, and TCRdb retains in-frame clones only, with some absent. The sample carries roughly 120,000 clones, about 94% recorded once. Germline CDR1 and CDR2: MNHGY and SVAAGI. The CDR3 covers 15 residues. The receptor's source is a man aged 30 to 39 in good health. Sample: blood. The chain couples TRBV6-9 to TRBJ2-5; D remains ambiguous. The J call could be wrong; TRBJ2-7 is a better fit for the DNA end. This CDR3 reads CASSYGVLPSHEQYF. The CDR3 DNA reads TGTGCCAGCAGTTATGGCGTACTCCCGAGCCACGAGCAGTACTTC.